This TCR beta chain was identified during a study of vaccination effects on CD4 cells after COVID-19. Points from the study as a whole: Whether induced by infection or by vaccine, clones showed marked clonal contraction late after vaccination.

A word on this clone: The antigen is unknown.

Profiling relied on immunoSEQ multiplex PCR, and the TCRdb table lists in-frame clones only, not all of them. The table lists about 69,000 clones, about 80% of them singletons, with 0.75% to 1% in the top ten. CD4+ T cells specific for antigen were expanded with viral peptide pools by the ViraFEST assay before sequencing. Culture lasted roughly eleven days before CD4+ T cell isolation. The cohort was immunized with two doses of either the BNT162b2 or mRNA-1273 vaccine. Trimming at V came to 5 bases and at J to 6 bases, leaving 6 bases not matched to a gene. Germline lookup yields CDR1 MNHEY and CDR2 SMNVEV (reference sequence). CDR3 length: 13 amino acids.

This receptor was identified in a human donor who received a COVID-19 vaccine. This rearrangement joins TRBV27 to TRBJ2-7; 8 bases line up with TRBD1. The sample consisted of CD4+ T cells from PBMCs cultured with HCoV-OC43 spike peptides, taken after COVID-19 vaccination. Subset noted: HCoV-OC43 spike overlapping peptide pool stimulation. CDR3 sequence: CASSPQTGGEQYV. CDR3 DNA: TGTGCCAGCAGTCCCCAAACAGGGGGCGAGCAGTACGTC.